This T cell receptor (beta chain) was profiled in a study of immune characteristics of hereditary and idiopathic chronic pancreatitis. Findings and caveats of the study: Patients with more severe chronic pancreatitis had more productive TCR rearrangements.

This table comes from immunoSEQ multiplex PCR, and its TCRdb copy is limited to in-frame clones, with some not included. The sample has about 15,000 clones, around four fifths seen once. Concerning this clone itself: Its specificity is not known.

Total pancreatectomy with islet autotransplantation was the source of the chronic pancreatitis pancreas tissue. CDR1 and CDR2 from the germline V gene are KGHSH and LQKENI. The junction had 6 bases not matched to a gene; V was cut back by 5 bases and J by 6 bases. This CDR3 contains 14 residues. This clonotype was sampled from a human donor with chronic pancreatitis. The gene calls are TRBV18 and TRBJ2-7, with 11 nucleotides matching TRBD1. The specimen was pancreas tissue with hereditary chronic pancreatitis. The chain's CDR3 is CASSGDRGSREQYF. For the CDR3, the DNA is TGTGCCAGCTCAGGGGACAGGGGGTCCCGCGAGCAGTACTTC.